One sample yielded the 9 T cell receptor beta chains listed below, sequenced in a study of cytomegalovirus exposure and HLA in healthy donors (dated 2017 in TCRdb). Library construction relied on the immunoSEQ multiplex PCR assay. The multiplex PCR relied on a mix of 60 forward primers for TCR Vbeta segments and 13 reverse primers for TCR Jbeta segments. The table was pulled from immuneACCESS by TCRdb, which kept in-frame rearrangements only. Such tables lose some clones; where checked, under half of the loss comes from unresolved V genes, and the rest has no known cause. Within this sample are hundreds of thousands of clones, with approximately 70% of them counted one time only. The ten largest make up about 2.8% of the sample. Sequences were obtained from PBMCs. The origin of the receptors is a man between 40 and 49 years old in good health and CMV-seropositive.

This clone was seen just once. J is TRBJ1-5 and V is TRBV10-2; perhaps TRBD1 as D (5 bases). Trimming pared 2 bases from V and 6 bases from J, leaving 11 bases between. The germline gives CDR1 WSHSY, CDR2 SAAADI. CDR3 length equals 14 residues. Written as DNA, the CDR3 is TGCGCCAGCAGTGAGCAGGGTTCGGGTCAGCCCCAGCATTTT. Protein product: CASSEQGSGQPQHF.

This clone was counted a few times. This chain connects TRBV2 to TRBJ2-5; 7 bases align to TRBD1. Germline V gene sequence: CDR1 SNHLY, CDR2 FYNNEI. Losses at the gene ends were 7 bases for V and 5 bases for J; bases not matched to a gene: 7. The CDR3 consists of 13 residues. The CDR3 sequence is CASTLQGLETQYF. CDR3 bases: TGTGCCAGCACTTTACAGGGGTTGGAGACCCAGTACTTC.

The chain has TRBV6-5 and TRBJ2-3; TRBD1 aligns across 7 bases. With 5 bases clipped from V and 2 bases from J, the junction kept 4 bases outside the gene matches. This CDR3 is built from 14 residues. Per the germline V gene, CDR1 is MNHEY and CDR2 is SVGAGI. CDR3 DNA: TGTGCCAGCAGTACGGGACAGTACACAGATACGCAGTATTTT. Translating it yields CASSTGQYTDTQYF.

This clone was detected a few times. CDR3 loop: CASSRDITNTEAFF. CDR3 sequence (DNA): TGTGCCAGCAGCCGGGACATCACGAACACTGAAGCTTTCTTT. V gene TRBV2 combines with J gene TRBJ1-1, with D tentatively TRBD1 (6 bases). Trimming took 6 bases from V and 1 from J, leaving 12 bases between them. The germline V gene encodes CDR1 SNHLY and CDR2 FYNNEI. This CDR3 has 14 residues.

J is TRBJ2-5 and V is TRBV7-7; 8 bases are a match to TRBD2. The CDR3 contains 17 residues. Germline V gene sequence: CDR1 SSHAT, CDR2 FNYEAQ (reference sequence). Trimming took 5 bases from V and 4 from J; bases not matched to a gene: 15. CDR3 nucleotides: TGTGCCAGCAGCCCCCACATCGGGGGGGGGCCAGGAGAGACCCAGTACTTC. Residues: CASSPHIGGGPGETQYF.

The V gene is TRBV19, the J gene TRBJ2-1; D is unclear. This CDR3 has 15 amino acids. V was trimmed by 1 base and J by 5 bases, leaving 12 bases between them. Germline-derived CDR1 and CDR2 are LNHDA and SQIVND (reference sequence). The CDR3 protein is CASSIGILEHNEQFF. CDR3 DNA sequence: TGTGCCAGTAGTATAGGGATATTGGAGCACAATGAGCAGTTCTTC.

Remarks on this clone: Mismatch with germline at one junction end may stem from a read error. The chain couples TRBV7-9 to TRBJ2-7; 8 nucleotides match TRBD1. Looked up from germline, CDR1 is SEHNR and CDR2 is FQNEAQ (reference sequence). This CDR3 spans 15 amino acids. The CDR3: CSSSTTGASSYEQYF. In DNA, the CDR3 is TGTTCCAGCAGCACGACAGGGGCGAGCTCCTACGAGCAGTACTTC.

This clone occurred a few times. The chain is built from TRBV7-3 and TRBJ2-2, with 8 positions matching TRBD1. With V trimmed by 3 bases and J by 3 bases, 3 bases remained unmatched. The CDR3 length is 15 residues. Germline CDR1 is SGHTA and CDR2 is FQGTGA. In DNA form, the CDR3 reads TGTGCCAGCAGCTTGACAGGGGTGGACACCGGGGAGCTGTTTTTT. It is translated as CASSLTGVDTGELFF.

This chain links TRBV9 with TRBJ1-5; D is undetermined. V lost 3 bases, J lost 5 bases, and 15 bases lay in between. In germline, CDR1 is SGDLS, CDR2 YYNGEE. The CDR3 extends over 15 amino acids. The CDR3 sequence: CASSAGLMDYQPQHF. The CDR3 region has the DNA TGTGCCAGCAGCGCAGGACTGATGGACTATCAGCCCCAGCATTTT.